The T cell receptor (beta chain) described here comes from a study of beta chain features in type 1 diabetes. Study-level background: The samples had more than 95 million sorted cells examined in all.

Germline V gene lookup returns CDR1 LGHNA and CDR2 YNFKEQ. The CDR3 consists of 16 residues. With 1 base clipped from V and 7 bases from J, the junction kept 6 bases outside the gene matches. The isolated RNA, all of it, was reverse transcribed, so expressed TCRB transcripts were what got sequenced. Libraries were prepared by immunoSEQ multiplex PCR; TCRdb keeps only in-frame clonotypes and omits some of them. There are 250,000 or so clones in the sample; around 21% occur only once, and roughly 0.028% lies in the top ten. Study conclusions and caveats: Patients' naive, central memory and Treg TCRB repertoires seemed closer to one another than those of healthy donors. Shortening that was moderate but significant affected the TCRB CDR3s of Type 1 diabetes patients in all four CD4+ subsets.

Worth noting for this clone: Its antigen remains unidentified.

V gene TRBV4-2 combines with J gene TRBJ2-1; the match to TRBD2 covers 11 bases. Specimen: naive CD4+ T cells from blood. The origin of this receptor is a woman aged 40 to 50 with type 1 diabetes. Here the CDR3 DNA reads TGTGCCAGCAGCCAAGCGACTAGCGGGATTGGGAATGAGCAGTTCTTC. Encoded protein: CASSQATSGIGNEQFF.